The sequence of this T cell receptor (beta chain) was determined in a study of T cell responses to AZD1222 COVID-19 vaccine. The CDR3 spans 12 residues. The V and J ends lost 2 bases and 8 bases respectively, with 7 bases between them. The germline V gene has CDR1 MNHNS and CDR2 SASEGT. Measured with immunoSEQ multiplex PCR; TCRdb has only the in-frame clones, and not every one. The data show some 39,000 clones, roughly 91% seen once. This chain links TRBV6-1 with TRBJ1-3, with D unresolved. This receptor was obtained from an adult who received the AZD1222 COVID-19 vaccine. Material: peripheral blood, obtained 28 days after the second AZD1222 dose. Written as DNA, the CDR3 is TGTGCCAGCAGTGAATCGGGAGACACCATATATTTT. Encoded protein: CASSESGDTIYF.